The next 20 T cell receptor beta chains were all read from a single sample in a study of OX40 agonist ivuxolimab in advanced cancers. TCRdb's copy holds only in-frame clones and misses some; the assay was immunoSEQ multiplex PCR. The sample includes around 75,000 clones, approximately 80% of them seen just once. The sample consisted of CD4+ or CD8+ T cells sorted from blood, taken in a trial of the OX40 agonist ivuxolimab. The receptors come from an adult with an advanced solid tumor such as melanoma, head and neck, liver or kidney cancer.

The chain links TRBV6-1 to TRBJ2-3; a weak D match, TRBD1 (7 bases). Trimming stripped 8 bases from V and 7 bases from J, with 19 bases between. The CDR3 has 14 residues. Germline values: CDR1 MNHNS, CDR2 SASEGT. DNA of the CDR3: TGTGCCAGCCTCCGACAGGGAGGTACGAATACGCAGTATTTT. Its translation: CASLRQGGTNTQYF.

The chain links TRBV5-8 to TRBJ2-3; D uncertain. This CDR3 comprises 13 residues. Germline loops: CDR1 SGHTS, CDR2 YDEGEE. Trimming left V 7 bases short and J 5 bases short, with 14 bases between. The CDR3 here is CASSRWLRDTQYF. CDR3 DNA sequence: TGTGCCAGCTCTCGGTGGCTCAGAGATACGCAGTATTTT.

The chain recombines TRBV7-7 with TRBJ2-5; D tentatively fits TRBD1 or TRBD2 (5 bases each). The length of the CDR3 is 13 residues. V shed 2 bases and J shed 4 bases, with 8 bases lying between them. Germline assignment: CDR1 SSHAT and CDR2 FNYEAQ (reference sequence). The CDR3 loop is CASSLQGPETQYF. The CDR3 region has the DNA TGTGCCAGCAGCTTACAGGGACCAGAGACCCAGTACTTC.

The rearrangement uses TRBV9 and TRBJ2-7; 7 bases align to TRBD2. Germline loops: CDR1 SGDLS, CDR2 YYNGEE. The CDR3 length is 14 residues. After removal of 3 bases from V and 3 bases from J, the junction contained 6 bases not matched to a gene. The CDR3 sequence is CASSGTASGYEQYF. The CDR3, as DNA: TGTGCCAGCAGCGGGACGGCTAGCGGCTACGAGCAGTACTTC. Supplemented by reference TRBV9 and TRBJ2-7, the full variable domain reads DSGVTQTPKHLITATGQRVTLRCSPRSGDLSVYWYQQSLDQGLQFLIQYYNGEERAKGNILERFSAQQFPDLHSELNLSSLELGDSALYFCASSGTASGYEQYFGPGTRLTVT.

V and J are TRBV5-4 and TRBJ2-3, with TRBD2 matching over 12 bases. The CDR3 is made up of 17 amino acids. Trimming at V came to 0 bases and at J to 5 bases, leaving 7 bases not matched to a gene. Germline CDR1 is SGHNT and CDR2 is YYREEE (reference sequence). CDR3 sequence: CASSLDPSGGAKDTQYF. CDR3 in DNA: TGTGCCAGCAGCTTGGATCCTAGCGGGGGGGCGAAAGATACGCAGTATTTT.

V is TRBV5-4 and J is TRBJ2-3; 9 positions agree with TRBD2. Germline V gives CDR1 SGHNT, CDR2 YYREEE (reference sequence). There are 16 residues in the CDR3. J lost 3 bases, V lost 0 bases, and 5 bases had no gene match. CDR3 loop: CASSLGGGAWTDTQYF. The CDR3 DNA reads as TGTGCCAGCAGCTTGGGCGGGGGGGCATGGACAGATACGCAGTATTTT. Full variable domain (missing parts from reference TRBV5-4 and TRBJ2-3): ETGVTQSPTHLIKTRGQQVTLRCSSQSGHNTVSWYQQALGQGPQFIFQYYREEENGRGNFPPRFSGLQFPNYSSELNVNALELDDSALYLCASSLGGGAWTDTQYFGPGTRLTVL.

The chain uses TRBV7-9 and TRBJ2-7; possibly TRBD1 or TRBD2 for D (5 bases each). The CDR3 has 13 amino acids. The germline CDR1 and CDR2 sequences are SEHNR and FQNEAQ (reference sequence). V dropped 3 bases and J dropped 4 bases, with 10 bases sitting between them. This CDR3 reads CASSLGVGYEQYF. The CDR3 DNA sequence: TGTGCCAGCAGCTTGGGGGTTGGGTACGAGCAGTACTTC.

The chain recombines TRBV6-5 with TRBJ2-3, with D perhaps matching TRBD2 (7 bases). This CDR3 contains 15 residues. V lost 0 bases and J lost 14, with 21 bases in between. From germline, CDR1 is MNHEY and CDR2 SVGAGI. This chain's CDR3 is CASSYSGLGGDSWYF. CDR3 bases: TGTGCCAGCAGTTACTCAGGTCTAGGGGGGGACTCGTGGTATTTT.

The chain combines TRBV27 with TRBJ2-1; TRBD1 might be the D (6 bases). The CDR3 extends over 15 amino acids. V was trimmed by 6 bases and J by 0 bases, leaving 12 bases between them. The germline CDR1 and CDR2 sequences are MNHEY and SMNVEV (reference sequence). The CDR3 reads CASRRGQGSYNEQFF. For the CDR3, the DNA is TGTGCCAGCAGAAGGGGACAAGGCTCCTACAATGAGCAGTTCTTC.

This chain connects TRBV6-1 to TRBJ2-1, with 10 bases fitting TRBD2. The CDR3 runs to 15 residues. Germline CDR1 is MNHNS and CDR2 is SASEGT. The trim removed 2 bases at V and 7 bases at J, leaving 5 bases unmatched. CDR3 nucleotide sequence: TGTGCCAGCAGTGAAAGCGGGGGGGCCCGGAATGAGCAGTTCTTC. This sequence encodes CASSESGGARNEQFF.

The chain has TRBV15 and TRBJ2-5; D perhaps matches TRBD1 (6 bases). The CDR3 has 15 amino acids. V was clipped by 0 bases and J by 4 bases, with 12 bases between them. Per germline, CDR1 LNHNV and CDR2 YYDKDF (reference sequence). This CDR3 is CATSRDRSRGETQYF. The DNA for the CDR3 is TGTGCCACCAGCAGAGATCGGAGCAGGGGAGAGACCCAGTACTTC.

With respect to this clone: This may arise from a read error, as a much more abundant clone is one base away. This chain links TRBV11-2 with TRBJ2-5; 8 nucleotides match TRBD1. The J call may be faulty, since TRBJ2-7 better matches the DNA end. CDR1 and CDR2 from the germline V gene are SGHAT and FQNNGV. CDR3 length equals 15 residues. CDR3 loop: CASSTPSDRGSEQYF. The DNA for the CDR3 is TGTGCCAGCAGCACCCCCTCCGACAGGGGTTCCGAGCAGTACTTC.

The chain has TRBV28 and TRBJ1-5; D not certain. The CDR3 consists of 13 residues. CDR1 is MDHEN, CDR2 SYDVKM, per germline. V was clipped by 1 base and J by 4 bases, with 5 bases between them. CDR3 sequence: CASSLLGNQPQHF. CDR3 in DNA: TGTGCCAGCAGTTTATTGGGGAATCAGCCCCAGCATTTT. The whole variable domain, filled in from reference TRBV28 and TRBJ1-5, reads DVKVTQSSRYLVKRTGEKVFLECVQDMDHENMFWYRQDPGLGLRLIYFSYDVKMKEKGDIPEGYSVSREKKERFSLILESASTNQTSMYLCASSLLGNQPQHFGDGTRLSIL.

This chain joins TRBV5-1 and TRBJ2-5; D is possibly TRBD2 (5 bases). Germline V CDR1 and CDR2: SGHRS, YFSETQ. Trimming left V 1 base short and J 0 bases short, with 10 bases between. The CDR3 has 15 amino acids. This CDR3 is CASSLRWGDQETQYF. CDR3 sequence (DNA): TGCGCCAGCAGCTTGAGGTGGGGAGACCAAGAGACCCAGTACTTC.

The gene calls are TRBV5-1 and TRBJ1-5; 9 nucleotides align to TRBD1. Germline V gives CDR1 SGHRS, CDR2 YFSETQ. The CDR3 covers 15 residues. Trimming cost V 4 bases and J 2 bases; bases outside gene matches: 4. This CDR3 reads CASSPRTGGNQPQHF. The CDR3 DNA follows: TGCGCCAGCAGCCCACGGACAGGGGGCAATCAGCCCCAGCATTTT.

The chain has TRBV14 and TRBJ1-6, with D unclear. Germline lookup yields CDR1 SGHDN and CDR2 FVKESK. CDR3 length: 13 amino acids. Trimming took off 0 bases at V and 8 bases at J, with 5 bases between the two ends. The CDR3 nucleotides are TGTGCCAGCAGCCAAGATAGACATTCACCCCTCCACTTT. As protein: CASSQDRHSPLHF.

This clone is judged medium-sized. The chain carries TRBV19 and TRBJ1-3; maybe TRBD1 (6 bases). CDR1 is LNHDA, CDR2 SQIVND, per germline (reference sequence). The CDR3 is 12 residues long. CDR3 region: CGTADPGNTIYF. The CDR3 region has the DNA TGTGGGACAGCGGATCCTGGAAACACCATATATTTT.

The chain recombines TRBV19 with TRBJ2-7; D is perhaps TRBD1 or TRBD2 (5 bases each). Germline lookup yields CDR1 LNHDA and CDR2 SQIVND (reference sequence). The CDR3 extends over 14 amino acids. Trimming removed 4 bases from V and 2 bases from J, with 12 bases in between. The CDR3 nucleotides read TGTGCCAGTAGTACCTACAGGAGGCCCTACGAGCAGTACTTC. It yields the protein CASSTYRRPYEQYF. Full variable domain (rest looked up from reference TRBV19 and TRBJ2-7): DGGITQSPKYLFRKEGQNVTLSCEQNLNHDAMYWYRQDPGQGLRLIYYSQIVNDFQKGDIAEGYSVSREKKESFPLTVTSAQKNPTAFYLCASSTYRRPYEQYFGPGTRLTVT.

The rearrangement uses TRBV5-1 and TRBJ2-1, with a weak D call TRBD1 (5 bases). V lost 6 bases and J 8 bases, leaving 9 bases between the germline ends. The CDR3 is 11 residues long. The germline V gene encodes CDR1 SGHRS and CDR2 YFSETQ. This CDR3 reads CASNDRYEQFF. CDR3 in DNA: TGCGCCAGCAACGACAGATATGAGCAGTTCTTC.

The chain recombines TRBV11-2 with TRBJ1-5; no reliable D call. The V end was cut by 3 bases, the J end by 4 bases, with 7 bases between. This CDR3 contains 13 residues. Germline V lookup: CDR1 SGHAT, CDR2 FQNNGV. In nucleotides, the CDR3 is TGTGCCAGCAGCTTCGCAGGTAATCAGCCCCAGCATTTT. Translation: CASSFAGNQPQHF.